This T cell receptor (beta chain) derives from a study of OX40 agonist ivuxolimab in advanced cancers. Repertoires were generated with immunoSEQ multiplex PCR, while TCRdb's copy carries only in-frame clones and drops some. This sample has 50,000 to 65,000 clones, with about 91% found just once. This clonotype originated in an adult with an advanced solid tumor such as melanoma, head and neck, liver or kidney cancer. The input for sequencing was CD4+ or CD8+ T cells sorted from blood, taken in a trial of the OX40 agonist ivuxolimab.

The CDR3 bases are TGTGCCAGCAGCCCCCCCCTGGGCCCCGAGCAGTACTTC. As protein: CASSPPLGPEQYF. The V and J genes are TRBV9 and TRBJ2-7; the D is unclear. The CDR3 contains 13 residues. Per germline, CDR1 SGDLS and CDR2 YYNGEE. Between the trimmed V and J ends, which lost 4 bases and 6 bases, there was a span of 14 bases.